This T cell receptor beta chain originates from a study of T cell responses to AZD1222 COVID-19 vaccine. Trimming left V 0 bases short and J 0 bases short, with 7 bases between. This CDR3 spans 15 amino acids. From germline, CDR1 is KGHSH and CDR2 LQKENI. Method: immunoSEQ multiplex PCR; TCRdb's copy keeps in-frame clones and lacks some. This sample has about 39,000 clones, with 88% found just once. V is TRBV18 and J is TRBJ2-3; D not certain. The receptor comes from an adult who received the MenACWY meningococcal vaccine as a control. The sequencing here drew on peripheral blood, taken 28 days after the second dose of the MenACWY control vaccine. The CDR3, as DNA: TGTGCCAGCTCACCACCGGGCTCTAGCACAGATACGCAGTATTTT. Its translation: CASSPPGSSTDTQYF.